The 21 T cell receptor beta chains in this list originate from one sample, sequenced in a study of T cell changes during pregnancy in multiple sclerosis. Here immunoSEQ multiplex PCR was the method, and the copy in TCRdb shows in-frame clones only, minus some. There are fewer than 20,000 clones in the sample; 70% to 90% occur only once, and 7.5% lies in the top ten. Sequences were derived from CD8+ T cells from peripheral blood mononuclear cells, sampled in the second trimester of pregnancy. Receptors originate from a female donor in good health, enrolled as a control in a pregnancy study.

This clone appeared once. This rearrangement joins TRBV13 to TRBJ2-7; a possible D gene is TRBD2 (5 bases). The CDR3 sequence is 14 residues long. V lost 2 bases, J lost 2 bases, and 10 bases lay in between. The V gene's germline CDR1 is PRHDT and CDR2 FYEKMQ (reference sequence). The CDR3 region has the DNA TGTGCCAGCAGCTTAAGCGGTTTTACCTACGAGCAGTACTTC. Translated: CASSLSGFTYEQYF.

The chain recombines TRBV13 with TRBJ2-6; 8 bases align to TRBD2. Germline lookup yields CDR1 PRHDT and CDR2 FYEKMQ (reference sequence). This CDR3 region has 18 residues. The ends lost 0 bases at V and 0 bases at J; junction bases unmatched: 4. This CDR3 reads CASSLGGLANSGANVLTF. CDR3 bases: TGTGCCAGCAGCTTAGGTGGACTAGCTAACTCTGGGGCCAACGTCCTGACTTTC.

The chain joins TRBV29-1 to TRBJ2-1; a possible D gene is TRBD1 (6 bases). CDR1 and CDR2 (germline): SQVTM, ANQGSEA. This CDR3 spans 15 amino acids. The ends were cut back, 4 bases at V and 1 base at J, with 14 bases in the middle. The CDR3 bases are TGCAGCGTTGGACAGGTAGAGCTATCCTACAATGAGCAGTTCTTC. This sequence encodes CSVGQVELSYNEQFF.

The chain carries TRBV9 and TRBJ1-4, with TRBD1 matching over 7 bases. The V segment lost 1 base and the J segment 12 bases; nucleotides outside the gene matches: 12. This CDR3 has 15 residues. The V gene's germline CDR1 is SGDLS and CDR2 YYNGEE. This CDR3 reads CASSVRGDSFLELFF. The CDR3 nucleotides are TGTGCCAGCAGCGTACGAGGGGACAGCTTCTTAGAACTGTTTTTT.

The chain joins TRBV27 to TRBJ1-2; D not resolved. V was pared by 11 bases and J by 1 base, with 14 bases between. CDR1 and CDR2 from the germline V gene are MNHEY and SMNVEV (reference sequence). This CDR3 has 13 amino acids. The CDR3 DNA reads as TGTGCCGCAGGCCCGGCTTTTAACTATGGCTACACCTTC. This sequence encodes CAAGPAFNYGYTF.

The V and J genes are TRBV5-4 and TRBJ1-2, with 12 bases matching TRBD1. The CDR3 is 15 residues long. The V gene's germline CDR1 is SGHNT and CDR2 YYREEE (reference sequence). J was trimmed by 7 bases and V by 3 bases; bases with no gene match: 7. The CDR3 reads CASSSGTGGRPGYTF. As DNA, the CDR3 is TGTGCCAGCAGCTCCGGGACAGGGGGCAGGCCTGGCTACACCTTC.

This clone was picked up a small number of times. This rearrangement joins TRBV6-4 to TRBJ2-1, with TRBD2 matching 13 bases. CDR1 is MRHNA, CDR2 SNTAGT, per germline. The CDR3 runs 14 residues. V dropped 4 bases and J dropped 6; count of bases not matched to a gene: 0. CDR3 bases: TGTGCCAGCAGTGGACTAGCGGGGGGCAATGAGCAGTTCTTC. This codes for CASSGLAGGNEQFF.

This chain joins TRBV10-3 and TRBJ2-3; maybe TRBD2 (6 bases). CDR1 ENHRY and CDR2 SYGVKD come from the germline V gene. The CDR3 totals 14 residues. The germline V and J ends were trimmed by 2 bases and 4 bases, with 10 bases remaining between them. The chain's CDR3 is CAISEGEAADTQYF. CDR3 nucleotides: TGTGCCATCAGTGAGGGGGAGGCAGCAGATACGCAGTATTTT.

In its sample, this clone was seen once. The chain is built from TRBV6-1 and TRBJ1-2, with D perhaps TRBD1 (5 bases). Between the trimmed V and J ends, which lost 6 bases and 0 bases, there was a span of 20 bases. In germline, CDR1 is MNHNS, CDR2 SASEGT. CDR3 size: 17 residues. CDR3 bases: TGTGCCAGCAGGGAAAACAAGGGGCAGACGACTAACTATGGCTACACCTTC. It is translated as CASRENKGQTTNYGYTF.

The chain couples TRBV28 to TRBJ1-5; 8 bases agree with TRBD1. The CDR3 runs 15 residues. Germline V gene sequence: CDR1 MDHEN, CDR2 SYDVKM. V lost 5 bases and J lost 5; bases outside the gene matches: 8. CDR3 region: CASSLRQGRYQPQHF. CDR3 in DNA: TGTGCCAGCAGTCTAAGACAGGGGAGGTATCAGCCCCAGCATTTT.

A few counts support this clone. V is TRBV11-2 and J is TRBJ1-1, with 10 nucleotides matching TRBD1. J lost 11 bases, V lost 5 bases, and 5 bases had no gene match. Germline V CDR1 and CDR2: SGHAT, FQNNGV. CDR3 length: 12 residues. CDR3 sequence: CASSAGTGAAFF. DNA of the CDR3: TGTGCCAGCAGCGCAGGGACAGGGGCCGCTTTCTTT.

Only one count was recorded for this clone. This chain connects TRBV19 to TRBJ2-1; possibly TRBD1 for D (6 bases). Germline loops: CDR1 LNHDA, CDR2 SQIVND (reference sequence). Trimming took off 3 bases at V and 8 bases at J, with 11 bases between the two ends. The CDR3 is 13 amino acids. The CDR3 region is CASSMKGVDEQFF. In DNA form, the CDR3 reads TGTGCCAGTAGTATGAAGGGGGTCGATGAGCAGTTCTTC.

This rearrangement joins TRBV6-6 to TRBJ2-7, with unresolved D. The V gene's germline CDR1 is MNHNY and CDR2 SVGAGI (reference sequence). This CDR3 has 12 amino acids. The V gene lost 6 bases and the J gene lost 6 bases, with 12 bases spanning the gap. CDR3: CASSPTSVEQYF. CDR3 sequence (DNA): TGTGCCAGCAGCCCAACGAGCGTCGAGCAGTACTTC.

This chain uses TRBV5-6 with TRBJ1-2; no clear D gene. In germline, CDR1 is SGHDT, CDR2 YYEEEE. This CDR3 has 13 residues. The V and J ends lost 1 base and 8 bases respectively, with 12 bases between them. The CDR3 region has the DNA TGTGCCAGCAGCTTGCGCGGATCTCGCGGCTACACCTTC. It encodes CASSLRGSRGYTF.

This chain joins TRBV11-1 and TRBJ2-3; D is perhaps TRBD2 (5 bases). Germline V gene lookup returns CDR1 SGHAT and CDR2 FQDESV (reference sequence). The CDR3 spans 15 residues. V was shortened by 1 base and J by 0 bases, with 8 bases between the two germline ends. The CDR3 loop is CASSLGAGSTDTQYF. The CDR3 DNA sequence: TGTGCCAGCAGCTTAGGCGCGGGCAGCACAGATACGCAGTATTTT.

J is TRBJ2-6 and V is TRBV6-4; 7 positions agree with TRBD1. The germline V gene encodes CDR1 MRHNA and CDR2 SNTAGT. V dropped 3 bases and J dropped 0; count of bases not matched to a gene: 5. This CDR3 contains 17 residues. The CDR3 DNA reads as TGTGCCAGCAGTGAGAAGGGGGCTGGCTCTGGGGCCAACGTCCTGACTTTC. Protein: CASSEKGAGSGANVLTF.

The rearrangement links TRBV4-1 to TRBJ1-2; tentatively, D is TRBD1 (6 bases). CDR1 MGHRA and CDR2 YSYEKL come from the germline V gene. There are 15 residues in the CDR3. V lost 0 bases to trimming and J lost 5 bases, with 13 bases between them. CDR3 in DNA: TGCGCCAGCAGCCAAGACACAGGGAAAAGATATGGCTACACCTTC. Translated, it gives CASSQDTGKRYGYTF.

The J gene is TRBJ2-5, the V gene TRBV6-1; tentative D call: TRBD1 (5 bases). The CDR3 totals 12 residues. Germline V gene data show CDR1 as MNHNS and CDR2 as SASEGT. V gave up 2 bases and J gave up 11 bases, with 12 bases separating them. The CDR3 region is CASSEWGREQYF. The CDR3 DNA reads TGTGCCAGCAGTGAATGGGGCAGAGAACAGTACTTC.

V gene TRBV18 combines with J gene TRBJ2-5, with D unresolved. Trimming took 3 bases from V and 7 from J, leaving 12 bases between them. The CDR3 runs 13 residues. Germline-derived CDR1 and CDR2 are KGHSH and LQKENI. The CDR3 protein is CASSPGSPGTQYF. The CDR3 DNA reads TGTGCCAGCTCACCGGGCTCCCCAGGGACCCAGTACTTC.

The V gene is TRBV9, the J gene TRBJ2-1, with 10 positions matching TRBD1. V shed 0 bases and J 2 bases; nucleotides not matched to a gene: 2. CDR3 length: 16 amino acids. Germline assignment: CDR1 SGDLS and CDR2 YYNGEE. The CDR3 coding sequence is TGTGCCAGCAGCGTAGAAGGGACAGGGGCCTACAATGAGCAGTTCTTC. This encodes CASSVEGTGAYNEQFF. The full variable domain, in which reference TRBV9 and TRBJ2-1 provide the parts outside the CDR3, is DSGVTQTPKHLITATGQRVTLRCSPRSGDLSVYWYQQSLDQGLQFLIQYYNGEERAKGNILERFSAQQFPDLHSELNLSSLELGDSALYFCASSVEGTGAYNEQFFGPGTRLTVL.

CDR3 loop: CASKSRGEAGYGYTF. The CDR3 coding sequence is TGTGCCAGCAAAAGCCGGGGAGAAGCAGGCTACGGCTACACCTTC. The V and J genes are TRBV25-1 and TRBJ1-2; D call uncertain. This CDR3 spans 15 amino acids. The germline CDR1 and CDR2 sequences are MGHDK and SYGVNS. V was pared by 7 bases and J by 8 bases, with 23 bases between.